This T cell receptor beta chain was identified during a study of T cells in Graves' hyperthyroidism and ophthalmopathy. The source material, RNA transcripts, was used to amplify TCR beta CDR3 regions. The HTBI primer set drove a first-round RT-PCR of the TCR CDR3. TCRdb ran MiXCR on the multiplex PCR reads and lists one entry per CDR3 protein. The sample includes hundreds of thousands of distinct CDR3 sequences, roughly a sixth seen only once; the top ten take over 15%. This CDR3 has 13 residues. Germline CDR1 is LGHNT and CDR2 is FRNRAP. The germline V and J ends were trimmed by 10 bases and 0 bases, with 12 bases remaining between them.

The clonotype comes from a woman in her fifties or sixties with Graves' hyperthyroidism that later progressed to Graves' ophthalmopathy. The sample comprised blood. The rearrangement joins TRBV12-5 to TRBJ2-5; D is uncertain. The chain's CDR3 is CATSGENQETQYF. DNA for the CDR3: TGTGCTACCTCTGGTGAGAACCAAGAGACCCAGTACTTC.